A selection of T cell receptor beta chains follows, all from one sample in a study of glioma-infiltrating T cells after dendritic cell vaccination. Sequencing used immunoSEQ multiplex PCR; TCRdb keeps in-frame clones, though not all of them. The table shows some 100,000 clones, with over 75% occurring only once. The sequenced sample was blood, obtained before dendritic cell vaccination. The source of these receptors is a human donor with glioblastoma. CDR3s include the opening cysteine and the closing phenylalanine or tryptophan. The D gene is left open where the match is weak. Size is stated for part of the rows, as once, few or many counts, or as a class when the clone is expanded.

CDR3aa,CDR3nt,v_gene,j_gene,len,d_gene,abundance
CASRIRGNTGELFF,TGTGCCAGCCGTATTCGGGGAAACACCGGGGAGCTGTTTTTT,TRBV11-1,TRBJ2-2,14,.,.
CSVEDSFTDTQYF,TGCAGCGTTGAAGACAGTTTCACAGATACGCAGTATTTT,TRBV29-1,TRBJ2-3,13,.,.
CASRGQGAGYTF,TGTGCCAGCAGAGGACAGGGGGCTGGCTACACCTTC,TRBV2,TRBJ1-2,12,TRBD1,.
CAISEWAGTNYGYTF,TGTGCCATCAGTGAGTGGGCAGGAACTAACTATGGCTACACCTTC,TRBV10-3,TRBJ1-2,15,.,.
CASTPETGGAKGYTF,TGTGCCAGCACCCCTGAGACAGGGGGCGCGAAAGGCTACACCTTC,TRBV2,TRBJ1-2,15,TRBD1,.
CASSLGDSPNYGYTF,TGTGCCAGCAGCTTGGGGGACAGCCCTAACTATGGCTACACCTTC,TRBV5-5,TRBJ1-2,15,TRBD1,.
CASSLRQGTTGELFF,TGTGCCAGCAGCTTAAGACAGGGCACCACCGGGGAGCTGTTTTTT,TRBV7-6,TRBJ2-2,15,TRBD1,.
CASSIGGTANYGYTF,TGTGCCAGTAGTATAGGAGGGACAGCTAACTATGGCTACACCTTC,TRBV19,TRBJ1-2,15,TRBD1,.
CASSGGTGGEQYF,TGTGCCAGCTCGGGAGGGACAGGAGGCGAGCAGTACTTC,TRBV18,TRBJ2-7,13,.,.
CASMGEGGLRNEQFF,TGTGCCAGCATGGGGGAGGGGGGATTAAGGAATGAGCAGTTCTTC,TRBV2,TRBJ2-1,15,.,.
CASRRAGELFF,TGTGCCAGCAGGAGGGCCGGGGAGCTGTTTTTT,TRBV6-5,TRBJ2-2,11,.,.
CASSLFGTGSEKLFF,TGTGCCAGCAGCTTATTCGGGACAGGGTCCGAAAAACTGTTTTTT,TRBV11-2,TRBJ1-4,15,TRBD1,.
CASSELNVGQGYYEQYF,TGTGCCAGCAGTGAACTTAATGTAGGACAGGGGTACTACGAGCAGTACTTC,TRBV28,TRBJ2-7,17,TRBD1,.
CAWTDIGIRYGYTF,TGTGCCTGGACGGACATAGGGATACGCTATGGCTACACCTTC,TRBV30,TRBJ1-2,14,.,.
CASRAGTSGGANEQFF,TGTGCCAGCAGAGCCGGGACTAGCGGGGGGGCCAATGAGCAGTTCTTC,TRBV2,TRBJ2-1,16,TRBD2,once
CASSLGHREETQYF,TGTGCCAGCAGCTTAGGCCACAGGGAAGAGACCCAGTACTTC,TRBV13,TRBJ2-5,14,.,.
CASSRPWGREEGYTF,TGTGCCAGCAGCCGCCCCTGGGGCAGGGAGGAAGGCTACACCTTC,TRBV7-2,TRBJ1-2,15,.,.
CASSPRGQGGTEAFF,TGCGCCAGCAGCCCCAGAGGACAGGGAGGCACTGAAGCTTTCTTT,TRBV5-1,TRBJ1-1,15,TRBD1,.
CASSESDRGILFF,TGTGCCAGCAGTGAATCGGACAGGGGGATACTGTTTTTT,TRBV6-1,TRBJ1-4,13,TRBD1,.
CASSPWDRENDGYTF,TGTGCCAGCAGCCCCTGGGACAGGGAGAACGATGGCTACACCTTC,TRBV7-9,TRBJ1-2,15,TRBD1,.
CASRSGTNQYNEQFF,TGTGCCAGCAGATCCGGGACTAACCAATACAATGAGCAGTTCTTC,TRBV27,TRBJ2-1,15,TRBD2,.
CASSVEGQGITEAFF,TGTGCCAGCAGCGTAGAGGGACAGGGTATCACTGAAGCTTTCTTT,TRBV9,TRBJ1-1,15,TRBD1,.
CASSPRGRPSGNTIYF,TGTGCCAGCAGCCCCAGGGGCAGGCCTTCTGGAAACACCATATATTTT,TRBV25-1,TRBJ1-3,16,.,few
CASSLQREGYTF,TGTGCCAGCAGTCTCCAGCGGGAGGGCTACACCTTC,TRBV2,TRBJ1-2,12,.,once
CSVGGQNTDTQYF,TGCAGCGTAGGAGGACAGAACACAGATACGCAGTATTTT,TRBV29-1,TRBJ2-3,13,.,.
CASSAGTDTQYF,TGTGCCAGCAGTGCGGGGACAGATACGCAGTATTTT,TRBV25-1,TRBJ2-3,12,.,.
CASSLSGTGADTQYF,TGTGCCAGCAGCTTAAGCGGGACAGGGGCAGATACGCAGTATTTT,TRBV13,TRBJ2-3,15,TRBD1,once
CSVPGGYNQPQHF,TGCAGCGTACCAGGGGGCTACAATCAGCCCCAGCATTTT,TRBV29-1,TRBJ1-5,13,TRBD1,.
CASSQDVGVRQPQHF,TGCGCCAGCAGCCAAGACGTTGGAGTCCGCCAGCCCCAGCATTTT,TRBV4-3,TRBJ1-5,15,.,.
CASSQELAGYIPYEQYF,TGCGCCAGCAGCCAAGAACTAGCCGGGTATATTCCCTACGAGCAGTACTTC,TRBV4-3,TRBJ2-7,17,.,.
CASSPTGGGNSPLHF,TGTGCCAGCAGTCCGACAGGGGGCGGAAATTCACCCCTCCACTTT,TRBV6-5,TRBJ1-6,15,TRBD1,.
CASSPGTSGGPYTDTQYF,TGTGCCAGCAGCCCCGGGACTAGCGGGGGCCCTTACACAGATACGCAGTATTTT,TRBV5-4,TRBJ2-3,18,TRBD2,.
CASSRDSYNEQFF,TGCGCCAGCAGCCGGGACTCGTACAATGAGCAGTTCTTC,TRBV5-1,TRBJ2-1,13,.,.
CSPGDGRDGYTF,TGCAGCCCAGGGGACGGCCGGGACGGCTACACCTTC,TRBV29-1,TRBJ1-2,12,.,.
CASSLLSGRNTGELFF,TGTGCCAGCAGCTTATTGAGTGGGAGGAACACCGGGGAGCTGTTTTTT,TRBV7-2,TRBJ2-2,16,.,.
CASSSLGAPNSYEQYF,TGTGCCAGCAGTAGTCTGGGGGCCCCAAACTCCTACGAGCAGTACTTC,TRBV28,TRBJ2-7,16,.,.
CASNRQEEQYF,TGTGCCAGCAACAGACAGGAGGAGCAGTATTTT,TRBV7-9,TRBJ2-3,11,.,.
CASSIDLGTSGLAPYEQYF,TGTGCCAGTAGTATAGATCTCGGGACTAGCGGGCTTGCCCCCTACGAGCAGTACTTC,TRBV19,TRBJ2-7,19,TRBD2,few
CASSIGAASNYGYTF,TGTGCCAGTAGTATAGGGGCAGCTTCGAACTATGGCTACACCTTC,TRBV19,TRBJ1-2,15,.,.
CASSFGTGRGTDTQYF,TGTGCCAGCAGTTTCGGGACAGGGAGGGGGACAGATACGCAGTATTTT,TRBV27,TRBJ2-3,16,TRBD1,few
CASSVDRANTEAFF,TGCGCCAGCAGCGTGGACAGGGCGAACACTGAAGCTTTCTTT,TRBV10-1,TRBJ1-1,14,TRBD1,.
CASSFGQGEAFF,TGCGCCAGCAGCTTCGGACAGGGGGAAGCTTTCTTT,TRBV5-1,TRBJ1-1,12,TRBD1,.
CASSPVQGYSGNQPQHF,TGTGCCAGCAGCCCAGTACAGGGTTACTCAGGCAATCAGCCCCAGCATTTT,TRBV5-8,TRBJ1-5,17,.,.
CASSRVKRRETQYF,TGTGCCAGCAGCCGCGTTAAGAGGAGAGAGACCCAGTACTTC,TRBV5-6,TRBJ2-5,14,.,.
CASRDDRDPQYF,TGTGCCAGCAGGGATGACAGGGACCCCCAGTACTTC,TRBV6-1,TRBJ2-5,12,TRBD1,.
CASSQDPGQGYEAFF,TGCGCCAGCAGCCAAGATCCCGGACAGGGCTATGAAGCTTTCTTT,TRBV4-1,TRBJ1-1,15,TRBD1,.
CASRSTTSGSGTDTQYF,TGTGCCAGCAGGTCTACGACTAGCGGGAGCGGCACAGATACGCAGTATTTT,TRBV5-4,TRBJ2-3,17,TRBD2,.
CASSLKGTSGPQETQYF,TGCGCCAGCAGCTTGAAGGGGACTAGCGGGCCTCAAGAGACCCAGTACTTC,TRBV5-1,TRBJ2-5,17,TRBD2,.
CASTPDRGGNQPQHF,TGTGCCAGCACCCCTGACAGGGGAGGCAATCAGCCCCAGCATTTT,TRBV6-1,TRBJ1-5,15,TRBD1,.
CASSQDRESGNTIYF,TGTGCCAGCAGCCAAGACCGGGAATCTGGAAACACCATATATTTT,TRBV4-2,TRBJ1-3,15,.,.
CASSLVRGNSPLHF,TGTGCCAGCAGCTTGGTTAGGGGTAATTCACCCCTCCACTTT,TRBV5-6,TRBJ1-6,14,.,.
CASRGGPSGELFF,TGCGCCAGCCGCGGAGGGCCGTCCGGGGAGCTGTTTTTT,TRBV10-1,TRBJ2-2,13,.,.
CASSTRQGLSYEQYF,TGTGCCAGCAGCACCAGACAGGGACTCTCCTACGAGCAGTACTTC,TRBV7-6,TRBJ2-7,15,.,.